The rows below give T cell receptor beta chains drawn from one sample of a study of Graves' ophthalmopathy and Graves' hyperthyroidism. TCRdb reprocessed the multiplex PCR reads via MiXCR and lists one record per CDR3 protein. The sample consists of hundreds of thousands of distinct CDR3 sequences, 22% of them appearing once. Sequencing was performed on peripheral blood. The receptors were sampled from a woman in her late teens or twenties with stable Graves' hyperthyroidism. Some clones in this sample may be carry-over from other donors' samples. Each CDR3 is given with its conserved first and last residue. The order of the fields is D gene, clone size, V gene, J gene, CDR3 DNA, CDR3 protein. A D gene is named only where the DNA matches it firmly. Expanded clones are given a class, and other clones once, few, many or no size at all.

.	.	TRBV6-1	TRBJ2-5	TGTGCCAGCACCCCCAGATTTTACGGGGGTAGCGAGACCCAGTACTTC	CASTPRFYGGSETQYF
.	many	TRBV9	TRBJ2-5	TGTGCCAGCAGCGTGGAGGGGACGGAGACCCAGTACTTC	CASSVEGTETQYF
.	.	TRBV6-5	TRBJ2-5	TGTGCCAGCAGTTACCGGGACGGGTCTCCGGAAGAGACCCAGTACTTC	CASSYRDGSPEETQYF
TRBD1	many	TRBV29-1	TRBJ1-5	TGCAGCGTAGCCGAAGGGACAGGGGGCACGCCCCAGCATTTT	CSVAEGTGGTPQHF
TRBD2	many	TRBV28	TRBJ2-7	TGTGCCAGCAGTGTACTAGCGGGGGAGCAGTACTTC	CASSVLAGEQYF
TRBD1	many	TRBV20-1	TRBJ2-7	TGCAGTGCTAGTGTTCGGACAGGGACCTACGAGCAGTACTTC	CSASVRTGTYEQYF
.	many	TRBV12-3/TRBV12-4	TRBJ2-7	TGTGCCAGCAGTTTACGGCAGGATGACTACGAGCAGTACTTC	CASSLRQDDYEQYF
.	once	TRBV28	TRBJ2-7	TGTGCCAGCAGTCCGTACCCACAGGGAGGCCAGCAGTACTTC	CASSPYPQGGQQYF
TRBD1	.	TRBV6-1	TRBJ1-2	TGTGCCAGCAGTGAAGGGGCAGGGGGACAGGGAGGTGGCTACACCTTC	CASSEGAGGQGGGYTF
.	many	TRBV4-1	TRBJ2-7	TGCGCCAGCAGCCCCGGGTTCCCCTACGAGCAGTACTTC	CASSPGFPYEQYF
TRBD1	many	TRBV20-1	TRBJ1-5	TGCAGTGCTACAAGGACAGGGTTCAATCAGCCCCAGCATTTT	CSATRTGFNQPQHF
.	many	TRBV30	TRBJ2-7	TGTGCCTGGAACCGCGACAGCCGGGCAGCCGTCGAGCAGTACTTC	CAWNRDSRAAVEQYF
.	.	TRBV7-2	TRBJ1-2	TGTGCCAGCAGTTCCGGGACCCGTAGAGGCTACACCTTC	CASSSGTRRGYTF
TRBD2	.	TRBV20-1	TRBJ2-5	TGCAGTGCTATCGGGGGGTCCGAAGAGACCCAGTACTTC	CSAIGGSEETQYF